What follows are 28 T cell receptor beta chains derived from one specimen sequenced in a study of blood T cell repertoires in COVID-19 (dated by TCRdb to between 2020 and 2021). Libraries came from the immunoSEQ multiplex PCR assay. The immuneACCESS repertoire file appears here via TCRdb, limited to in-frame rearrangements. These files lack a portion of the clones; in checked studies, under half of the deficit traces to unresolved V genes, and the cause of the others is not known. This sample has 98,000 or so clones in its table, and under 90% of those were observed once. The top ten constitute about 5% of the sample. The sequenced sample consisted of peripheral blood. The receptors derive from a man between 60 and 75 years old with COVID-19, enrolled during active disease.

J is TRBJ1-4 and V is TRBV7-9; D is perhaps TRBD1 (5 bases). Deletions cut 1 base from V and 8 bases from J, with 17 bases between. The germline V gene encodes CDR1 SEHNR and CDR2 FQNEAQ (reference sequence). The CDR3 is 16 residues long. The CDR3 DNA follows: TGTGCCAGCAGCTTAGGTGACAGCATTACTTGGGAAAAACTGTTTTTT. As protein: CASSLGDSITWEKLFF.

The chain links TRBV30 to TRBJ2-3; tentatively, D is TRBD1 (6 bases). This CDR3 spans 13 amino acids. Trimming removed 3 bases from V and 2 bases from J, with 9 bases in between. CDR1 is GTSNPN and CDR2 is SVGIG in the germline V gene (reference sequence). For the CDR3, the DNA is TGTGCCTGGAGCGGGACACTCACAGATACGCAGTATTTT. Its translation is CAWSGTLTDTQYF.

With regard to this clone: At one of its ends the junction is not consistent with the germline gene, which may arise from a read error. The chain joins TRBV7-3 to TRBJ1-1; D call uncertain. Germline assignment: CDR1 SGHTA and CDR2 FQGTGA. This CDR3 contains 14 residues. The chain's CDR3 is CASSITSENTEAFF. The CDR3 DNA reads TGTGCCAGCAGCATAACTTCAGAGAACACTGAAGCTTTCTTT. Combining the CDR3 with reference TRBV7-3 and TRBJ1-1 gives the whole variable domain GAGVSQTPSNKVTEKGKYVELRCDPISGHTALYWYRQSLGQGPEFLIYFQGTGAADDSGLPNDRFFAVRPEGSVSTLKIQRTERGDSAVYLCASSITSENTEAFFGQGTRLTVV.

The rearrangement links TRBV19 to TRBJ2-1; no clear D. V gave up 4 bases and J gave up 7 bases, with 11 bases separating them. The germline V gene encodes CDR1 LNHDA and CDR2 SQIVND (reference sequence). The CDR3 consists of 13 residues. CDR3 sequence (DNA): TGTGCCAGTAGTACCCCATATAGTAATGAGCAGTTCTTC. Protein product: CASSTPYSNEQFF.

The chain recombines TRBV6-1 with TRBJ2-1; TRBD2 is a possible D gene (6 bases). Deletions cut 3 bases from V and 8 bases from J, with 20 bases between. This CDR3 region has 16 residues. Germline lookup yields CDR1 MNHNS and CDR2 SASEGT. CDR3: CASSESTGVGTDEQFF. The CDR3 DNA is TGTGCCAGCAGTGAGTCCACGGGAGTAGGGACGGATGAGCAGTTCTTC.

This chain joins TRBV23-1 and TRBJ1-5; tentatively, D is TRBD1 (6 bases). TRBV23-1 is given ORF status, its function remaining uncertain. There are 16 residues in the CDR3. Trimming cost V 3 bases and J 1 base, with 13 bases left between them. The CDR3 region is CASSHRDKGSNQPQHF. For the CDR3, the DNA is TGCGCCAGCAGTCACCGGGACAAAGGGAGCAATCAGCCCCAGCATTTT.

The rearrangement joins TRBV6-5 to TRBJ2-5, with 7 positions matching TRBD1. The ends lost 1 base at V and 2 bases at J; junction bases unmatched: 4. This CDR3 is 15 amino acids long. Per germline, CDR1 MNHEY and CDR2 SVGAGI. CDR3 bases: TGTGCCAGCAGTTACTTGGGGGACAGTCAAGAGACCCAGTACTTC. Translation gives CASSYLGDSQETQYF.

The chain carries TRBV7-2 and TRBJ1-2; D gene unclear. Deletions cut 1 base from V and 0 bases from J, with 9 bases between. The CDR3 runs 15 residues. The germline V gene has CDR1 SGHTA and CDR2 FQGNSA. The CDR3 reads CASSLDLRTNYGYTF. The CDR3 DNA sequence: TGTGCCAGCAGCTTAGACCTCAGGACTAACTATGGCTACACCTTC.

The rearrangement uses TRBV4-2 and TRBJ2-2, with 10 bases matching TRBD2. Germline V gene sequence: CDR1 LGHNA, CDR2 YNFKEQ. CDR3 size: 15 residues. Losses at the gene ends were 1 base for V and 5 bases for J; bases not matched to a gene: 1. CDR3 residues: CASSQATSGTGELFF. The CDR3 DNA follows: TGTGCCAGCAGCCAAGCGACTAGCGGGACCGGGGAGCTGTTTTTT.

There are a few counts of this clone. This chain connects TRBV12-3 or TRBV12-4 to TRBJ2-5; D perhaps matches TRBD2 (5 bases). CDR3 size: 13 residues. Trimming took 6 bases from V and 5 from J, leaving 13 bases between them. CDR3 sequence: CASSGILGETQYF. The DNA for the CDR3 is TGTGCCAGCAGCGGGATTTTGGGTGAGACCCAGTACTTC.

This chain links TRBV6-5 with TRBJ1-1; 9 nucleotides align to TRBD1. V lost 6 bases, J lost 5 bases, and 4 bases stayed unmatched. Germline CDR1 reads MNHEY; CDR2 reads SVGAGI. This CDR3 comprises 13 residues. CDR3 protein: CASRWDRETEAFF. CDR3 in DNA: TGTGCCAGCAGATGGGACAGGGAGACTGAAGCTTTCTTT.

The gene calls are TRBV11-2 and TRBJ2-5, with TRBD1 as a possible D gene (6 bases). The V end lost 8 bases, the J end lost 1 base, and 11 bases lay between the germline ends. CDR3 length: 13 amino acids. Looked up from germline, CDR1 is SGHAT and CDR2 is FQNNGV. CDR3: CASEGHLQETQYF. CDR3 in DNA: TGTGCCAGCGAGGGACACCTCCAAGAGACCCAGTACTTC.

V usage is TRBV10-3 and J usage is TRBJ1-4, with a tentative D call TRBD1 (5 bases). This CDR3 contains 15 residues. Germline V gives CDR1 ENHRY, CDR2 SYGVKD. V lost 3 bases and J 8 bases, leaving 16 bases between the germline ends. For the CDR3, the DNA is TGTGCCATCAGTGATGGTGGGACTCCGTCGGAAAAACTGTTTTTT. Its protein product is CAISDGGTPSEKLFF.

This chain joins TRBV11-3 and TRBJ2-7, with 7 positions matching TRBD2. The junction had 8 bases not matched to a gene; V was cut back by 4 bases and J by 5 bases. The CDR3 is 14 residues long. Germline-derived CDR1 and CDR2 are SGHNT and YENEEA. In DNA form, the CDR3 reads TGTGCCAGCAGCTCCGAGCGGGATACGGACGAGCAGTACTTC. This codes for CASSSERDTDEQYF.

The chain recombines TRBV7-2 with TRBJ1-1, with TRBD1 matching 7 bases. The V segment lost 4 bases and the J segment 4 bases; nucleotides outside the gene matches: 9. The CDR3 loop spans 15 amino acids. CDR1 and CDR2 from the germline V gene are SGHTA and FQGNSA. The CDR3 DNA sequence: TGTGCCAGCAGCTCGACAGGGTCGAGACGCACTGAAGCTTTCTTT. It specifies CASSSTGSRRTEAFF.

J is TRBJ2-3 and V is TRBV5-8; 7 bases match TRBD1. This CDR3 spans 16 amino acids. The V gene end was trimmed by 4 bases and the J gene end by 9 bases; junction bases not matched to a gene: 17. Germline V CDR1 and CDR2: SGHTS, YDEGEE. The CDR3: CASSPGQVGEIGTQYF. In nucleotides, the CDR3 is TGTGCCAGCAGCCCCGGACAGGTCGGTGAGATTGGAACGCAGTATTTT.

The chain joins TRBV2 to TRBJ2-7, with 7 bases that match TRBD1. CDR1 SNHLY and CDR2 FYNNEI come from the germline V gene. V was clipped by 5 bases and J by 5 bases; unmatched bases: 3. The CDR3 runs to 12 residues. CDR3 protein: CASSKTGNEQYF. The CDR3, as DNA: TGTGCCAGCAGTAAGACAGGGAACGAGCAGTACTTC.

V usage is TRBV11-3 and J usage is TRBJ2-5, with a weak D call TRBD1 (5 bases). The CDR3 spans 15 residues. In germline, CDR1 is SGHNT, CDR2 YENEEA. Trimming shortened V by 0 bases and J by 8 bases, and 16 bases separated the two germline ends. CDR3 protein: CASSLDPSRRGTQYF. CDR3 nucleotides: TGTGCCAGCAGCTTAGATCCCTCCCGAAGGGGTACCCAGTACTTC.

This chain's CDR3 is CASSSTGSGGYTF. For the CDR3, the DNA is TGCGCCAGCAGCTCAACAGGTTCTGGCGGCTACACCTTC. The chain is built from TRBV5-1 and TRBJ1-2, with D maybe TRBD1 (5 bases). Germline V gene lookup returns CDR1 SGHRS and CDR2 YFSETQ. The germline V and J ends were trimmed by 3 bases and 8 bases, with 14 bases remaining between them. The CDR3 totals 13 residues.

The gene calls are TRBV24-1 and TRBJ2-1; the D gene is possibly TRBD1 (6 bases). CDR1 KGHDR and CDR2 SFDVKD come from the germline V gene. Trimming shortened V by 5 bases and J by 0 bases, and 10 bases separated the two germline ends. CDR3 size: 15 residues. CDR3: CATSARQASYNEQFF. DNA for the CDR3: TGTGCCACCAGTGCTCGACAGGCCTCCTACAATGAGCAGTTCTTC.

This chain links TRBV4-1 with TRBJ2-3, with TRBD1 matching over 7 bases. This CDR3 has 16 amino acids. Germline V CDR1 and CDR2: MGHRA, YSYEKL. The V gene end was trimmed by 0 bases and the J gene end by 14 bases; junction bases not matched to a gene: 17. This chain's CDR3 is CASSQEVLTGLPTRYF. CDR3 nucleotides: TGCGCCAGCAGCCAAGAAGTGTTGACAGGGTTGCCAACTAGGTATTTT.

The chain joins TRBV16 to TRBJ1-5, with TRBD1 matching 8 bases. J lost 6 bases, V lost 4 bases, and 5 bases had no gene match. The CDR3 loop spans 14 amino acids. Germline V gene data show CDR1 as KGHSY and CDR2 as FQNENV. In DNA, the CDR3 is TGTGCCAGCAGCCTAGACAGGGGAGGTCAGCCCCAGCATTTT. This encodes CASSLDRGGQPQHF.

This chain connects TRBV29-1 to TRBJ1-1, with D maybe TRBD1 (6 bases). From germline, CDR1 is SQVTM and CDR2 ANQGSEA. This CDR3 region has 14 residues. V lost 7 bases, J lost 4 bases, and 19 bases lay in between. CDR3 in amino acids: CSGGGGDPSTEAFF. The DNA for the CDR3 is TGCAGCGGGGGCGGGGGCGATCCCAGCACTGAAGCTTTCTTT.

This rearrangement joins TRBV27 to TRBJ2-7, with TRBD1 matching over 7 bases. J gave up 3 bases and V 8 bases, and 7 bases lay outside the gene matches. The CDR3 sequence is 13 residues long. Germline CDR1 reads MNHEY; CDR2 reads SMNVEV (reference sequence). CDR3 residues: CASCGQAFYEQYF. In DNA form, the CDR3 reads TGTGCCAGCTGCGGACAGGCATTCTACGAGCAGTACTTC.

In nucleotides, the CDR3 is TGTGCCAGCTCACCGTACCGGGACAGGGGTAATTCACCCCTCCACTTT. Its protein product is CASSPYRDRGNSPLHF. This rearrangement joins TRBV18 to TRBJ1-6; 10 bases agree with TRBD1. J was trimmed by 6 bases and V by 3 bases; bases with no gene match: 5. The germline CDR1 and CDR2 sequences are KGHSH and LQKENI. The CDR3 extends over 16 amino acids.

The chain joins TRBV4-2 to TRBJ1-5; D is perhaps TRBD1 (5 bases). The ends were cut back, 3 bases at V and 11 bases at J, with 14 bases in the middle. The germline V gene encodes CDR1 LGHNA and CDR2 YNFKEQ. This CDR3 contains 13 residues. CDR3 amino acids: CASSQVSEGSQHF. CDR3 DNA: TGTGCCAGCAGCCAGGTGTCGGAGGGGTCCCAGCATTTT.

This chain connects TRBV7-2 to TRBJ1-1; TRBD1 matches 8 bases. Trimming cost V 4 bases and J 4 bases; bases outside gene matches: 5. CDR1 is SGHTA, CDR2 FQGNSA, per germline. The CDR3 runs 14 residues. The CDR3 bases are TGTGCCAGCAGCTATCGACAGGGGAGCACTGAAGCTTTCTTT. It codes for CASSYRQGSTEAFF.

This clone was detected only once. The chain joins TRBV14 to TRBJ2-7, with TRBD1 identical over 12 bases. Germline lookup yields CDR1 SGHDN and CDR2 FVKESK. The CDR3 runs to 14 residues. The junction had 3 bases not matched to a gene; V was cut back by 5 bases and J by 4 bases. CDR3 sequence: CASSMGQGAYEQYF. CDR3 sequence (DNA): TGTGCCAGCAGCATGGGACAGGGGGCTTACGAGCAGTACTTC.